What follows are 26 T cell receptor beta chains derived from one specimen sequenced in a study of CD8+ T cells in alopecia areata. TCR sequencing used cDNA made by reverse transcription of extracted RNA. Produced via immunoSEQ multiplex PCR; TCRdb's table is partial and in-frame only. Among fewer than 200,000 clones, just under 60% were seen once, and the ten largest hold roughly 14%. The sequenced sample was CD4+ T cells sorted from blood, obtained at week 0. These receptors were taken from a human donor with alopecia areata.

J is TRBJ1-1 and V is TRBV5-1; D unclear. Germline V gives CDR1 SGHRS, CDR2 YFSETQ. V shed 0 bases and J shed 1 base, with 10 bases lying between them. The CDR3 totals 15 residues. This chain's CDR3 is CASSLGQPGNTEAFF. The CDR3 region has the DNA TGCGCCAGCAGCTTGGGCCAACCGGGGAACACTGAAGCTTTCTTT. The whole variable domain, remainder taken from reference TRBV5-1 and TRBJ1-1, is KAGVTQTPRYLIKTRGQQVTLSCSPISGHRSVSWYQQTPGQGLQFLFEYFSETQRNKGNFPGRFSGRQFSNSRSEMNVSTLELGDSALYLCASSLGQPGNTEAFFGQGTRLTVV.

About this clone: This CDR3 is also generated by other DNA sequences in the sample. The V call is TRBV7-2, the J call TRBJ1-1, with D maybe TRBD1 (5 bases). Germline V gene data show CDR1 as SGHTA and CDR2 as FQGNSA. The V end lost 4 bases, the J end lost 0 bases, and 6 bases lay between the germline ends. The CDR3 is 13 residues long. In nucleotides, the CDR3 is TGTGCCAGCAGCTCAGGGCTGAACACTGAAGCTTTCTTT. Amino acids: CASSSGLNTEAFF.

The rearrangement links TRBV9 to TRBJ2-7; a weak D match, TRBD2 (5 bases). This CDR3 is 15 amino acids long. The germline gives CDR1 SGDLS, CDR2 YYNGEE. Trimming removed 0 bases at V and 5 bases at J, with 15 bases between. The CDR3 nucleotides are TGTGCCAGCAGCGTAGCTGGGGAGAGGCGCCACGAGCAGTACTTC. Translating gives CASSVAGERRHEQYF. The entire variable domain, with the rest obtained from reference TRBV9 and TRBJ2-7, is as follows: DSGVTQTPKHLITATGQRVTLRCSPRSGDLSVYWYQQSLDQGLQFLIQYYNGEERAKGNILERFSAQQFPDLHSELNLSSLELGDSALYFCASSVAGERRHEQYFGPGTRLTVT.

The chain employs TRBV30 and TRBJ1-6; 7 nucleotides align to TRBD1. The CDR3 contains 15 residues. J lost 2 bases, V lost 3 bases, and 4 bases had no gene match. Germline-derived CDR1 and CDR2 are GTSNPN and SVGIG (reference sequence). The CDR3 DNA is TGTGCCTGGAGAACGACAGGGACCTATAATTCACCCCTCCACTTT. Its translation: CAWRTTGTYNSPLHF.

The chain combines TRBV30 with TRBJ1-2; a possible D gene is TRBD1 (6 bases). Trimming took 4 bases from V and 2 from J, leaving 11 bases between them. There are 13 residues in the CDR3. Per germline, CDR1 GTSNPN and CDR2 SVGIG (reference sequence). CDR3 nucleotide sequence: TGTGCCTGGAAGGTACAGGGAAACTATGGCTACACCTTC. It codes for CAWKVQGNYGYTF.

The CDR3 loop reads CASSNRDRVYGYTF. The CDR3 region has the DNA TGTGCCAGCAGTAACCGGGACAGGGTTTATGGCTACACCTTC. V and J are TRBV2 and TRBJ1-2, with TRBD1 identical over 9 bases. The CDR3 consists of 14 residues. From germline, CDR1 is SNHLY and CDR2 FYNNEI. Germline trimming cut 5 bases from V and 5 bases from J; bases unmatched to any gene: 6. Full variable domain (missing parts from reference TRBV2 and TRBJ1-2): EPEVTQTPSHQVTQMGQEVILRCVPISNHLYFYWYRQILGQKVEFLVSFYNNEISEKSEIFDDQFSVERPDGSNFTLKIRSTKLEDSAMYFCASSNRDRVYGYTFGSGTRLTVV.

This clone was seen a few times. The chain joins TRBV10-3 to TRBJ1-5, with D possibly matching TRBD1 (6 bases). The V end was cut by 10 bases, the J end by 4 bases, with 14 bases between. Germline-derived CDR1 and CDR2 are ENHRY and SYGVKD. CDR3 length: 13 amino acids. The CDR3 region is CATRGQQNQPQHF. The CDR3 coding sequence is TGTGCCACGCGTGGACAGCAAAATCAGCCCCAGCATTTT.

The chain has TRBV30 and TRBJ2-1; D ambiguous. The CDR3 length is 14 residues. The ends were cut back, 4 bases at V and 0 bases at J, with 10 bases in the middle. Germline V gene data show CDR1 as GTSNPN and CDR2 as SVGIG (reference sequence). CDR3 coding DNA: TGTGCCTGGATGACTTACAGCTCCTACAATGAGCAGTTCTTC. Its translation: CAWMTYSSYNEQFF.

This clone was counted a few times. Other DNA sequences within the sample encode an identical CDR3. The chain combines TRBV5-1 with TRBJ2-7, with D possibly called TRBD1 or TRBD2 (5 bases each). Germline CDR1 reads SGHRS; CDR2 reads YFSETQ. This CDR3 has 13 residues. V was cut by 4 bases and J by 2 bases, with 10 bases left in between. CDR3 loop: CASSPGTAYEQYF. Here the CDR3 DNA reads TGCGCCAGCAGCCCCGGGACGGCCTACGAGCAGTACTTC.

The V and J genes are TRBV15 and TRBJ2-7; D ambiguous. The germline gives CDR1 LNHNV, CDR2 YYDKDF (reference sequence). The CDR3 consists of 14 residues. V was clipped by 5 bases and J by 9 bases, with 20 bases between them. The CDR3 here is CATSLDQKPAGQYF. The CDR3 nucleotides read TGTGCCACCAGCCTCGACCAGAAACCGGCTGGGCAGTACTTC.

This sequence joins TRBV5-1 and TRBJ1-1; D gene unclear. The CDR3 is made up of 13 amino acids. The germline gives CDR1 SGHRS, CDR2 YFSETQ. Trimming took 3 bases from V and 0 from J, leaving 6 bases between them. The CDR3 region has the DNA TGCGCCAGCAGCTCGGGCATGAACACTGAAGCTTTCTTT. This gives the protein CASSSGMNTEAFF. The full variable domain, in which reference TRBV5-1 and TRBJ1-1 provide the parts outside the CDR3, is KAGVTQTPRYLIKTRGQQVTLSCSPISGHRSVSWYQQTPGQGLQFLFEYFSETQRNKGNFPGRFSGRQFSNSRSEMNVSTLELGDSALYLCASSSGMNTEAFFGQGTRLTVV.

The rearrangement links TRBV6-6 to TRBJ1-5; D unresolved. This CDR3 region has 11 residues. Germline values: CDR1 MNHNY, CDR2 SVGAGI (reference sequence). Trimming removed 5 bases at V and 7 bases at J, with 6 bases between. In nucleotides, the CDR3 is TGTGCCAGCAGTGATTTCCAGCCCCAGCATTTT. Its protein product is CASSDFQPQHF.

This sequence joins TRBV30 and TRBJ2-7; D unclear. Trimming shortened V by 5 bases and J by 3 bases, and 5 bases separated the two germline ends. CDR1 and CDR2 (germline): GTSNPN, SVGIG (reference sequence). The CDR3 is 10 residues long. The CDR3 protein is CAWGIYEQYF. DNA of the CDR3: TGTGCCTGGGGGATCTACGAGCAGTACTTC. The full variable domain, its missing parts supplied by reference TRBV30 and TRBJ2-7, is SQTIHQWPATLVQPVGSPLSLECTVEGTSNPNLYWYRQAAGRGLQLLFYSVGIGQISSEVPQNLSASRPQDRQFILSSKKLLLSDSGFYLCAWGIYEQYFGPGTRLTVT.

J is TRBJ1-1 and V is TRBV29-1; D perhaps matches TRBD1 (6 bases). Germline values: CDR1 SQVTM, CDR2 ANQGSEA. V was cut by 8 bases and J by 1 base, with 14 bases left in between. CDR3 size: 13 residues. Here the CDR3 DNA reads TGCAGCATCAAGACAGGAGGGAACACTGAAGCTTTCTTT. Its protein is CSIKTGGNTEAFF.

A few counts support this clone. The V call is TRBV29-1, the J call TRBJ1-1; D gene ambiguous. V lost 6 bases and J lost 1, with 9 bases in between. The CDR3 spans 12 residues. The germline V gene has CDR1 SQVTM and CDR2 ANQGSEA. The CDR3 is CSVAQTNTEAFF. The CDR3 bases are TGCAGCGTGGCACAGACGAACACTGAAGCTTTCTTT.

Here the CDR3 DNA reads TGTGCCAGCAGCTTAGAAGGGGGTTACTACGAGCAGTACTTC. Translation: CASSLEGGYYEQYF. The V gene is TRBV7-9, the J gene TRBJ2-7; maybe TRBD1 (6 bases). Per germline, CDR1 SEHNR and CDR2 FQNEAQ (reference sequence). The CDR3 is 14 residues long. V lost 1 base, J lost 3 bases, and 10 bases lay in between.

This clone was recorded a few times. The chain recombines TRBV18 with TRBJ1-2, with 8 bases aligning to TRBD1. The V gene's germline CDR1 is KGHSH and CDR2 LQKENI. CDR3 length: 13 amino acids. The trim removed 3 bases at V and 8 bases at J, leaving 5 bases unmatched. The CDR3 DNA sequence: TGTGCCAGCTCACCGGACAGGGTAAAGGGCTACACCTTC. As protein: CASSPDRVKGYTF.

J is TRBJ1-1 and V is TRBV19; no reliable D call. Trimming removed 8 bases from V and 3 bases from J, with 4 bases in between. The germline gives CDR1 LNHDA, CDR2 SQIVND (reference sequence). CDR3 length equals 10 residues. CDR3 nucleotide sequence: TGTGCCAGTGGACACACTGAAGCTTTCTTT. It is translated as CASGHTEAFF.

The chain uses TRBV10-3 and TRBJ2-6; 7 bases are a match to TRBD2. The CDR3 sequence is 17 residues long. Per the germline V gene, CDR1 is ENHRY and CDR2 is SYGVKD. V was pared by 10 bases and J by 0 bases, with 12 bases of the junction left unmatched. The CDR3 loop reads CATRGSAGDSGANVLTF. CDR3 nucleotide sequence: TGTGCCACCAGAGGATCGGCGGGAGACTCTGGGGCCAACGTCCTGACTTTC.

The table lists this clone with a count of one. The chain combines TRBV19 with TRBJ1-1; D is unresolved. This CDR3 comprises 12 residues. Trimming pared 2 bases from V and 5 bases from J, leaving 6 bases between. Germline-derived CDR1 and CDR2 are LNHDA and SQIVND (reference sequence). The CDR3 region is CASSILGTEAFF. In DNA form, the CDR3 reads TGTGCCAGTAGTATACTGGGGACTGAAGCTTTCTTT.

This clone was seen a handful of times. The chain recombines TRBV12-5 with TRBJ2-5; D not resolved. This CDR3 is built from 11 residues. Germline V CDR1 and CDR2: LGHNT, FRNRAP. V was trimmed by 2 bases and J by 9 bases, leaving 7 bases between them. The CDR3 protein is CASGLLGPQYF. The CDR3 region has the DNA TGTGCTAGTGGTTTGTTGGGCCCCCAGTACTTC.

This sequence joins TRBV15 and TRBJ2-2; a possible D gene is TRBD1 (5 bases). Trimming shortened V by 0 bases and J by 5 bases, and 16 bases separated the two germline ends. The CDR3 consists of 17 residues. CDR1 is LNHNV and CDR2 is YYDKDF in the germline V gene (reference sequence). CDR3 sequence: CATSRERGRAPTGELFF. The CDR3 DNA sequence: TGTGCCACCAGCAGAGAAAGGGGCAGGGCGCCAACCGGGGAGCTGTTTTTT.

Concerning this clone itself: This sample also contains other DNA sequences that code for the same CDR3. This chain connects TRBV19 to TRBJ1-5, with TRBD1 matching 8 bases. The CDR3 has 14 amino acids. V was clipped by 3 bases and J by 2 bases; unmatched bases: 0. Per germline, CDR1 LNHDA and CDR2 SQIVND (reference sequence). Here the CDR3 reads CASSMGQGNQPQHF. The CDR3 coding sequence is TGTGCCAGTAGTATGGGACAGGGCAATCAGCCCCAGCATTTT. Looking up the rest from reference TRBV19 and TRBJ1-5 gives the full variable domain: DGGITQSPKYLFRKEGQNVTLSCEQNLNHDAMYWYRQDPGQGLRLIYYSQIVNDFQKGDIAEGYSVSREKKESFPLTVTSAQKNPTAFYLCASSMGQGNQPQHFGDGTRLSIL.

J is TRBJ1-2 and V is TRBV29-1; D might be TRBD1 (6 bases). The CDR3 loop spans 14 amino acids. The ends were cut back, 2 bases at V and 4 bases at J, with 14 bases in the middle. In germline, CDR1 is SQVTM, CDR2 ANQGSEA. The CDR3 is CSVEPTGYGYGYTF. CDR3 in DNA: TGCAGCGTTGAACCCACAGGGTATGGCTATGGCTACACCTTC.

This clone appeared a single time. The genes are TRBV5-6 and TRBJ2-2; tentatively, D is TRBD1 or TRBD2 (5 bases each). Germline CDR1 is SGHDT and CDR2 is YYEEEE. This CDR3 is 15 amino acids long. V was trimmed by 1 base and J by 10 bases, leaving 17 bases between them. The CDR3 DNA is TGTGCCAGCAGCTTGTATACCTTTGAGGGGCAGGAGCTGTTTTTT. It translates to CASSLYTFEGQELFF.

The V gene is TRBV6-6, the J gene TRBJ1-1; 8 bases agree with TRBD1. Germline CDR1 reads MNHNY; CDR2 reads SVGAGI (reference sequence). The CDR3 consists of 16 residues. J lost 1 base, V lost 7 bases, and 11 bases had no gene match. CDR3 DNA: TGTGCCAGCAATACAAAAGGGACAGGACCGAACACTGAAGCTTTCTTT. Its translation: CASNTKGTGPNTEAFF.